These 24 T cell receptor beta chains were sequenced from one sample in a study of shared clonotypes between healthy human individuals. Naive CD8 isolation took CD45RO-negative cells positively selected for CCR7 and excluded terminally differentiated effector memory CD45RA+ cells. The data were produced by immunoSEQ multiplex PCR, yet TCRdb's version contains in-frame clones alone and is incomplete. The data contain around 2.1 million clones, around 93% of them singletons. The sequenced sample consisted of naive CD8+ T cells from PBMCs. These receptors were collected from a man aged 18 to 35 in good health. Some clones in this sample may be carry-over from other donors' samples.

The chain combines TRBV19 with TRBJ2-7, with a weak D call TRBD2 (5 bases). This CDR3 comprises 15 residues. Trimming left V 5 bases short and J 1 base short, with 15 bases between. Looked up from germline, CDR1 is LNHDA and CDR2 is SQIVND (reference sequence). Written as DNA, the CDR3 is TGTGCCAGTAGTCCGGACTCCCTTCTATCCTACGAGCAGTACTTC. Translation: CASSPDSLLSYEQYF.

The chain recombines TRBV6-5 with TRBJ2-1, with 8 bases that match TRBD2. The germline V gene has CDR1 MNHEY and CDR2 SVGAGI. There are 14 residues in the CDR3. V lost 5 bases to trimming and J lost 8 bases; unmatched junction nucleotides: 8. The CDR3 DNA follows: TGTGCCAGCAGTCTTAGCGGGAATCAAGATGAGCAGTTCTTC. Its protein product is CASSLSGNQDEQFF.

The chain employs TRBV4-3 and TRBJ2-3, with 9 positions matching TRBD1. V was clipped by 4 bases and J by 2 bases; unmatched bases: 13. This CDR3 is 18 amino acids long. Looked up from germline, CDR1 is LGHNA and CDR2 is YSLEER. The CDR3 region is CASSPWGQGPKTTDTQYF. The CDR3 nucleotides read TGCGCCAGCAGCCCCTGGGGACAGGGTCCCAAGACCACAGATACGCAGTATTTT.

The genes are TRBV9 and TRBJ2-7, with 9 nucleotides matching TRBD1. The CDR3 loop spans 15 amino acids. Germline V gene data show CDR1 as SGDLS and CDR2 as YYNGEE. With V trimmed by 3 bases and J by 2 bases, 6 bases remained unmatched. This chain's CDR3 is CASSAATGGTYEQYF. CDR3 bases: TGTGCCAGCAGCGCAGCGACAGGGGGGACCTACGAGCAGTACTTC. Looking up the rest from reference TRBV9 and TRBJ2-7 gives the full variable domain: DSGVTQTPKHLITATGQRVTLRCSPRSGDLSVYWYQQSLDQGLQFLIQYYNGEERAKGNILERFSAQQFPDLHSELNLSSLELGDSALYFCASSAATGGTYEQYFGPGTRLTVT.

This CDR3 reads CASSPIGGVPSSYNEQFF. The CDR3 bases are TGTGCCAGCAGCCCCATTGGGGGCGTGCCGAGCTCCTACAATGAGCAGTTCTTC. The chain has TRBV2 and TRBJ2-1, with a possible D match to TRBD1 (6 bases). V lost 6 bases and J 0 bases, leaving 21 bases between the germline ends. The CDR3 runs to 18 residues. Germline loops: CDR1 SNHLY, CDR2 FYNNEI.

The chain carries TRBV28 and TRBJ2-7, with 7 bases aligning to TRBD1. In germline, CDR1 is MDHEN, CDR2 SYDVKM. Trimming took 6 bases from V and 5 from J; bases not matched to a gene: 16. The CDR3 contains 16 residues. CDR3 protein: CASRYDRASEFDEQYF. In nucleotides, the CDR3 is TGTGCCAGCAGGTATGACAGGGCGTCCGAGTTTGACGAGCAGTACTTC.

The chain links TRBV10-3 to TRBJ2-1; D uncertain. Trimming left V 0 bases short and J 0 bases short, with 12 bases between. Per the germline V gene, CDR1 is ENHRY and CDR2 is SYGVKD. There are 17 residues in the CDR3. The CDR3 DNA reads as TGTGCCATCAGTGAGTCGCGGAGCCTGAGCTCCTACAATGAGCAGTTCTTC. It translates to CAISESRSLSSYNEQFF.

V usage is TRBV6-5 and J usage is TRBJ2-3, with 10 nucleotides matching TRBD2. V shed 2 bases, J shed 4 bases, and the junction held 6 bases outside the gene matches. The CDR3 contains 16 residues. The germline gives CDR1 MNHEY, CDR2 SVGAGI. Here the CDR3 DNA reads TGTGCCAGCAGTTACCACCTAGCGGGAGTTCCAGATACGCAGTATTTT. This sequence encodes CASSYHLAGVPDTQYF.

The V call is TRBV9, the J call TRBJ2-1, with unresolved D. CDR1 and CDR2 (germline): SGDLS, YYNGEE. V was pared by 4 bases and J by 4 bases, with 15 bases between. CDR3 length: 15 residues. The chain's CDR3 is CASSPRITVYNEQFF. In DNA, the CDR3 is TGTGCCAGCAGCCCCCGTATTACGGTGTACAATGAGCAGTTCTTC.

This chain joins TRBV5-1 and TRBJ2-5; the D is unclear. With 2 bases removed from V and 5 bases from J, the gap between germline ends came to 7 bases. Germline CDR1 SGHRS, CDR2 YFSETQ. This CDR3 has 12 residues. The CDR3 DNA reads TGCGCCAGCAGCTTTGAAGAGGAGACCCAGTACTTC. Translation: CASSFEEETQYF.

The CDR3 reads CASSQDVHVASPQHF. DNA of the CDR3: TGTGCCAGCAGCCAAGACGTCCACGTGGCCAGCCCCCAGCATTTT. The chain uses TRBV4-2 and TRBJ1-5; no firm D call. This CDR3 spans 15 amino acids. Trimming shortened V by 0 bases and J by 10 bases, and 16 bases separated the two germline ends. Germline V lookup: CDR1 LGHNA, CDR2 YNFKEQ.

The chain uses TRBV6-4 and TRBJ2-1, with D hard to call. Germline CDR1 reads MRHNA; CDR2 reads SNTAGT. V was cut by 0 bases and J by 5 bases, with 8 bases left in between. The CDR3 is 14 amino acids. In nucleotides, the CDR3 is TGTGCCAGCAGTGACTCGGCGCAACACAATGAGCAGTTCTTC. Protein sequence: CASSDSAQHNEQFF.

The chain couples TRBV5-4 to TRBJ1-2, with a tentative D call TRBD1 (5 bases). Trimming removed 4 bases at V and 8 bases at J, with 21 bases between. The CDR3 totals 15 residues. CDR1 is SGHNT and CDR2 is YYREEE in the germline V gene (reference sequence). The CDR3 region is CASSLGTVSSRGYTF. CDR3 coding DNA: TGTGCCAGCAGCCTCGGGACTGTTTCTTCGAGGGGCTACACCTTC.

V and J are TRBV19 and TRBJ1-2; D unresolved. CDR3 size: 13 residues. Between the trimmed V and J ends, which lost 7 bases and 5 bases, there was a span of 14 bases. CDR1 is LNHDA and CDR2 is SQIVND in the germline V gene (reference sequence). The CDR3 bases are TGTGCCAGTACCGCCCCGGGCCCGTATGGCTACACCTTC. This encodes CASTAPGPYGYTF.

J is TRBJ1-1 and V is TRBV28; a possible D gene is TRBD1 (6 bases). The germline V gene encodes CDR1 MDHEN and CDR2 SYDVKM. The V end was cut by 0 bases, the J end by 5 bases, with 16 bases between. The length of the CDR3 is 16 residues. The CDR3: CASSLWAGGQDTEAFF. The CDR3 DNA sequence: TGTGCCAGCAGTTTATGGGCGGGGGGGCAGGATACTGAAGCTTTCTTT.

The chain has TRBV28 and TRBJ2-2; perhaps TRBD1 as D (6 bases). Trimming pared 2 bases from V and 5 bases from J, leaving 30 bases between. The CDR3 is 21 amino acids. Germline V gives CDR1 MDHEN, CDR2 SYDVKM. The CDR3 sequence is CASSLTAFRHPLLQGTGELFF. The CDR3 coding sequence is TGTGCCAGCAGTTTAACGGCTTTTCGACACCCCCTTCTTCAGGGGACCGGGGAGCTGTTTTTT.

The rearrangement joins TRBV7-2 to TRBJ1-5; 10 nucleotides match TRBD1. CDR1 SGHTA and CDR2 FQGNSA come from the germline V gene. CDR3 length equals 17 residues. V shed 4 bases and J 5 bases; nucleotides not matched to a gene: 11. DNA for the CDR3: TGTGCCAGCAGCTCTCCCCCTTGGGGGACAGGGGATCAGCCCCAGCATTTT. Protein sequence: CASSSPPWGTGDQPQHF. Full variable domain (remainder filled in from reference TRBV7-2 and TRBJ1-5): GAGVSQSPSNKVTEKGKDVELRCDPISGHTALYWYRQSLGQGLEFLIYFQGNSAPDKSGLPSDRFSAERTGGSVSTLTIQRTQQEDSAVYLCASSSPPWGTGDQPQHFGDGTRLSIL.

The chain carries TRBV9 and TRBJ2-2; D is tentatively TRBD1 or TRBD2 (5 bases each). Trimming pared 0 bases from V and 6 bases from J, leaving 9 bases between. The V gene's germline CDR1 is SGDLS and CDR2 YYNGEE. This CDR3 has 14 residues. CDR3 protein: CASSVGVGPGELFF. The DNA for the CDR3 is TGTGCCAGCAGCGTAGGTGTGGGACCCGGGGAGCTGTTTTTT. Looking up the rest from reference TRBV9 and TRBJ2-2 gives the full variable domain: DSGVTQTPKHLITATGQRVTLRCSPRSGDLSVYWYQQSLDQGLQFLIQYYNGEERAKGNILERFSAQQFPDLHSELNLSSLELGDSALYFCASSVGVGPGELFFGEGSRLTVL.

V and J are TRBV7-9 and TRBJ2-5; a weak D match, TRBD1 (6 bases). Trimming stripped 6 bases from V and 2 bases from J, with 10 bases between. CDR3 length: 13 residues. Germline V gene sequence: CDR1 SEHNR, CDR2 FQNEAQ (reference sequence). The CDR3 nucleotides read TGTGCCAGCAGGGGACAAGGACAAGAGACCCAGTACTTC. Protein sequence: CASRGQGQETQYF.

Notes on this clone: In the same sample, other DNA sequences code for this CDR3. V is TRBV7-9 and J is TRBJ1-3; D may be TRBD1 (5 bases). V was shortened by 5 bases and J by 0 bases, with 11 bases between the two germline ends. The CDR3 is 15 residues long. Germline V gene data show CDR1 as SEHNR and CDR2 as FQNEAQ (reference sequence). CDR3 protein: CASSLGRTSGNTIYF. The CDR3, as DNA: TGTGCCAGCAGCCTGGGACGTACCTCTGGAAACACCATATATTTT.

The chain is built from TRBV30 and TRBJ1-5; 10 bases are a match to TRBD1. This CDR3 spans 15 amino acids. Trimming removed 0 bases from V and 7 bases from J; junction bases left unmatched: 6. Germline loops: CDR1 GTSNPN, CDR2 SVGIG (reference sequence). CDR3 sequence reads: CAWSVGQGLQQPQHF. Written as DNA, the CDR3 is TGTGCCTGGAGTGTGGGACAGGGGCTACAACAGCCCCAGCATTTT.

CDR3 sequence (DNA): TGTGCCAGCAGGGGCGGGGCAGGGGGCGGCTACACCTTC. Its protein product is CASRGGAGGGYTF. The J gene is TRBJ1-2, the V gene TRBV6-5; 8 bases line up with TRBD1. The CDR3 sequence is 13 residues long. The V and J ends lost 6 bases and 8 bases, in that order; junction bases with no gene match: 8. Germline CDR1 reads MNHEY; CDR2 reads SVGAGI.

V and J are TRBV7-2 and TRBJ2-1; 8 bases align to TRBD1. CDR3 length equals 13 residues. The V gene end was trimmed by 1 base and the J gene end by 7 bases; junction bases not matched to a gene: 0. Germline V gene sequence: CDR1 SGHTA, CDR2 FQGNSA. CDR3 nucleotide sequence: TGTGCCAGCAGCTTAGGACAGGGGAATGAGCAGTTCTTC. Translating it yields CASSLGQGNEQFF.

This clone has only one observation. The rearrangement uses TRBV15 and TRBJ1-4; no firm D call. V shed 5 bases and J shed 12 bases, with 19 bases lying between them. The length of the CDR3 is 14 residues. Germline CDR1 is LNHNV and CDR2 is YYDKDF (reference sequence). CDR3: CATSESLKGFQLFF. The CDR3 DNA sequence: TGTGCCACCAGCGAGTCGCTCAAGGGTTTTCAACTGTTTTTT.